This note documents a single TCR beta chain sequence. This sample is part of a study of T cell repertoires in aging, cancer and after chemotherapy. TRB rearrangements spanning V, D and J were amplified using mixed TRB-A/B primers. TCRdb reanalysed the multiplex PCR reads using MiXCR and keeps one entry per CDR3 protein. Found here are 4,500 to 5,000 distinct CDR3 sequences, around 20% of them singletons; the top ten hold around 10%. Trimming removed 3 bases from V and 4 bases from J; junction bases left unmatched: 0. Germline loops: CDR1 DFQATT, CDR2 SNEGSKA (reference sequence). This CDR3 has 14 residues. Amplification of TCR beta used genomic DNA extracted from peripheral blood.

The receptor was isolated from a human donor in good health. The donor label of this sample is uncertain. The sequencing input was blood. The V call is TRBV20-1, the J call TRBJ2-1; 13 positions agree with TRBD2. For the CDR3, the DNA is TGCAGTGCTAGGGGACTAGCGGGATACAATGAGCAGTTCTTC. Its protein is CSARGLAGYNEQFF.